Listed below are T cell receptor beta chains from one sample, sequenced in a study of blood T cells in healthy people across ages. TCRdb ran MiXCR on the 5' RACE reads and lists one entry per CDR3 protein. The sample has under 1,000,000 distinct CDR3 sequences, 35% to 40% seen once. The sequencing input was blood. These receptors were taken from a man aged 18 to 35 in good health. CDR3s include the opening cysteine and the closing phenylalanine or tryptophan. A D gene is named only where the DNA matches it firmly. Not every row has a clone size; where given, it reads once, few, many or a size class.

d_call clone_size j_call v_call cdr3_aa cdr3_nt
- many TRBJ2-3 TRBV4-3 CASSQEGDRPADTQYF TGCGCCAGCAGCCAAGAAGGGGACCGACCGGCAGATACGCAGTATTTT
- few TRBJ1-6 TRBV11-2 CASSSPTPLHF TGTGCCAGCAGCTCACCGACACCCCTCCACTTT
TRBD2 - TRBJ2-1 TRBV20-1 CSAGLAGYNEQFF TGCAGTGCCGGACTAGCGGGGTACAATGAGCAGTTCTTC
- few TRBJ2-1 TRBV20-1 CSARGGGQNEQFF TGCAGTGCTAGGGGGGGGGGCCAGAATGAGCAGTTCTTC
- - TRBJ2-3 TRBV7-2 CASSAGLPDTQYF TGTGCCAGCAGCGCAGGGCTCCCAGATACGCAGTATTTT
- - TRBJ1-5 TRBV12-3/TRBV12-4 CASSQQGRYQPQHF TGTGCCAGCAGTCAACAGGGTCGGTATCAGCCCCAGCATTTT
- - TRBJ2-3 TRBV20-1 CSARDPKSTTHYRDPQYF TGCAGTGCTAGAGATCCCAAATCTACTACCCACTATCGTGATCCGCAGTATTTT
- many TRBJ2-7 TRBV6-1 CASSASTGPYEQYF TGTGCCAGCAGTGCTTCTACAGGTCCCTACGAGCAGTACTTC
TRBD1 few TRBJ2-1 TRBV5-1 CASSPPTGGSYNEQFF TGCGCCAGCAGCCCCCCGACAGGGGGCTCCTACAATGAGCAGTTCTTC
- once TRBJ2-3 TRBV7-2 CASSLAWLETQYF TGTGCCAGCAGCTTAGCGTGGCTTGAGACGCAGTATTTT
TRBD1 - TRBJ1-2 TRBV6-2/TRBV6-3 CASSRTGVNYGYTF TGTGCCAGCAGTCGGACAGGGGTTAACTATGGCTACACCTTC
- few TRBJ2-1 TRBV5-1 CASSLPGRSEQFF TGCGCCAGCAGCTTGCCAGGGCGGAGTGAGCAGTTCTTC
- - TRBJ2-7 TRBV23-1 CASSTALWGYEQYF TGCGCCAGCAGTACGGCCCTCTGGGGCTACGAGCAGTACTTC
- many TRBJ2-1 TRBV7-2 CASSLVNNEQFF TGTGCCAGCAGCTTGGTCAACAATGAGCAGTTCTTC
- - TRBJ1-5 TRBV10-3 CAISEGRQPQHF TGTGCCATCAGTGAGGGACGTCAGCCCCAGCATTTT
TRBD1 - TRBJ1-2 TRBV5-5 CASSLSSQGARPPNYGHTF TGTGCCAGCAGCCTATCTTCTCAGGGGGCGCGACCACCTAACTATGGCCACACCTTC
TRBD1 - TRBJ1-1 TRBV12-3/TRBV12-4 CASRMTGDGTEAFF TGTGCCAGCAGAATGACAGGGGACGGCACTGAAGCTTTCTTT
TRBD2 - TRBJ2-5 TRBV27 CASSPRTSGLTGETQYF TGTGCCAGCAGTCCGCGGACTAGCGGGCTCACTGGAGAGACCCAGTACTTC
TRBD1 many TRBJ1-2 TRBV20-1 CSARGGQGGYGYTF TGCAGTGCTAGAGGAGGACAGGGCGGCTATGGCTACACCTTC
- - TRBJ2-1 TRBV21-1 CASSRPKLGAYSANEQFF TGTGCCAGCAGCAGACCCAAATTAGGGGCTTATTCCGCAAATGAGCAGTTCTTC
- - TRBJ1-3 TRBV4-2 CASSQDQDRHSGNTIYF TGTGCCAGCAGCCAAGATCAAGACAGACACTCTGGAAACACCATATATTTT
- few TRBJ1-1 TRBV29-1 CSVVHTEAFF TGCAGCGTTGTCCACACTGAAGCTTTCTTT
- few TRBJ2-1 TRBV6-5 CASSPGVQLQFF TGTGCCAGCAGCCCCGGGGTCCAACTCCAGTTCTTC
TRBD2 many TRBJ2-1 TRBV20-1 CSARRGGPSSYNEQFF TGCAGTGCTAGGCGGGGGGGACCAAGCTCCTACAATGAGCAGTTCTTC
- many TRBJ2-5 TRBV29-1 CSLGKGPETQYF TGCAGCCTGGGGAAAGGGCCAGAGACCCAGTACTTC
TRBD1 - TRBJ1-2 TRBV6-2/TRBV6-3 CASASGQGAYGYTF TGTGCCAGCGCCTCGGGACAGGGAGCCTATGGCTACACCTTC
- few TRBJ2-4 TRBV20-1 CSARAPGAVKNIQYF TGCAGTGCTAGAGCTCCGGGGGCTGTCAAAAACATTCAGTACTTC
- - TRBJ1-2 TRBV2 CASNTGRVYGYTF TGTGCCAGCAATACCGGCAGGGTCTATGGCTACACCTTC
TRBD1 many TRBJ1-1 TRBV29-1 CSVGGTANTEAFF TGCAGCGTTGGCGGGACAGCGAACACTGAAGCTTTCTTT
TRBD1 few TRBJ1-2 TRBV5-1 CASSSGQGLISVGYTF TGCGCCAGCAGCTCGGGACAGGGGCTAATTTCTGTTGGCTACACCTTC
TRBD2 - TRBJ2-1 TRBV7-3 CASSPQSGGAGYNEQFF TGTGCCAGCAGCCCCCAAAGCGGGGGGGCCGGGTACAATGAGCAGTTCTTC
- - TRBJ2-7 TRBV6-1 CASREEAFPYEQYF TGTGCCAGCAGGGAGGAGGCGTTCCCCTACGAGCAGTACTTC
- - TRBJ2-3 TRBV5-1 CASSLTDTRYF TGCGCCAGCAGCCTCACAGATACGCGGTATTTT
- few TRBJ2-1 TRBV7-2 CASSPSGNNEQFF TGTGCCAGCAGCCCCTCGGGGAACAATGAGCAGTTCTTC
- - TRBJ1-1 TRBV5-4 CASSHFSLNTEAFF TGTGCCAGCAGCCATTTTTCCTTGAACACTGAAGCTTTCTTT
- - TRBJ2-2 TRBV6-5 CASRQGLNTGELFF TGTGCCAGCCGACAGGGACTAAACACCGGGGAGCTGTTTTTT
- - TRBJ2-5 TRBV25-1 CASSGPLGTEQETRYF TGTGCCAGCAGTGGACCCCTGGGGACCGAACAAGAGACCCGGTACTTC
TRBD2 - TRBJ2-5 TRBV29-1 CSVDSGTSGAQETQYF TGCAGCGTTGATTCCGGGACTAGCGGGGCTCAAGAGACCCAGTACTTC
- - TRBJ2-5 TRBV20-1 CSAPLGETQYF TGCAGTGCCCCCCTAGGGGAGACCCAGTACTTC
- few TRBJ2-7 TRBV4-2 CASSQERGGSYEQYF TGTGCCAGCAGCCAAGAGAGGGGCGGCTCCTACGAGCAGTACTTC
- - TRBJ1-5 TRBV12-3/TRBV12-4 CASSLGLVGSQPQHF TGTGCCAGCAGTTTAGGCCTAGTAGGCTCGCAGCCCCAGCATTTT
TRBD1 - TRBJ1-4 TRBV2 CASRRAGGSKKLFF TGTGCCAGCAGGAGGGCAGGGGGGAGTAAAAAACTGTTTTTT